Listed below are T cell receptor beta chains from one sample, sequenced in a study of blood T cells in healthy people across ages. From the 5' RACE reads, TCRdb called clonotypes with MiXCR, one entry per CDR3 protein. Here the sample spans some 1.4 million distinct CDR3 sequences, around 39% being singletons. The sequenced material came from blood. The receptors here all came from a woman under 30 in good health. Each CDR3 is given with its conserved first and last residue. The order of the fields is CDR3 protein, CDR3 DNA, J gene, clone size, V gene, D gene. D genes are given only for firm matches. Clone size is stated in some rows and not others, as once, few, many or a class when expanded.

CSASTGPNEKLFF	TGCAGTGCTAGTACAGGACCAAATGAAAAACTGTTTTTT	TRBJ1-4	few	TRBV20-1	-
CAISGTVSSGNTIYF	TGTGCCATCAGTGGGACGGTTAGCTCTGGAAACACCATATATTTT	TRBJ1-3	once	TRBV10-3	-
CSARPETGGYTF	TGCAGTGCTAGACCGGAGACAGGAGGCTACACCTTC	TRBJ1-2	-	TRBV20-1	-
CASLPRGRAVSDTQYF	TGTGCCAGCCTTCCCCGGGGGAGGGCCGTATCAGATACGCAGTATTTT	TRBJ2-3	-	TRBV7-8	TRBD2
CASSITAQNTEAFF	TGTGCCAGCAGCATAACGGCCCAGAACACTGAAGCTTTCTTT	TRBJ1-1	few	TRBV28	-
CASSRRGLAYNEQYF	TGTGCCAGCAGCCGGAGGGGACTCGCCTACAATGAGCAGTACTTC	TRBJ2-7	once	TRBV7-2	-
CAISESGGGGTDTQYF	TGTGCCATCAGTGAGTCTGGAGGGGGCGGCACAGATACGCAGTATTTT	TRBJ2-3	-	TRBV10-3	-
CASSSPWDRGQNEQYF	TGTGCCAGCAGCTCTCCCTGGGACAGGGGACAGAATGAGCAGTACTTC	TRBJ2-7	-	TRBV13	TRBD1
CASSDPGQGDTEAFF	TGTGCCAGCAGCGACCCGGGCCAAGGGGACACTGAAGCTTTCTTT	TRBJ1-1	-	TRBV9	-
CAISGKTGQETEAFF	TGTGCCATCAGTGGAAAGACAGGTCAGGAAACTGAAGCTTTCTTT	TRBJ1-1	-	TRBV10-3	-
CASSKTVNTQYF	TGTGCCAGCAGCAAGACGGTCAATACGCAGTATTTT	TRBJ2-3	-	TRBV11-2	-
CASRPLSSYEQYF	TGTGCCAGCAGGCCCCTTAGCTCCTACGAGCAGTACTTC	TRBJ2-7	-	TRBV6-5	-
CAGSALAENQETQYF	TGTGCCGGCAGCGCCCTAGCGGAGAACCAAGAGACCCAGTACTTC	TRBJ2-5	-	TRBV9	TRBD2
CASSQESMAGDSYEQYF	TGCGCCAGCAGCCAAGAGTCGATGGCGGGGGACTCCTACGAGCAGTACTTC	TRBJ2-7	-	TRBV4-1	TRBD2
CASSYQNTGNNEQYF	TGTGCCAGCAGTTACCAAAACACAGGTAACAATGAGCAGTACTTC	TRBJ2-7	-	TRBV6-2/TRBV6-3	-
CASSYPRDYEQYF	TGCGCCAGCAGCTACCCCAGGGACTACGAGCAGTACTTC	TRBJ2-7	many	TRBV5-1	-
CASSEGQGSVYLNTEAFF	TGTGCCAGCAGTGAAGGACAGGGATCCGTTTACTTGAACACTGAAGCTTTCTTT	TRBJ1-1	-	TRBV25-1	TRBD1
CASSSLSGRRGLETQYF	TGTGCCAGCAGTTCCCTTAGCGGGAGGAGGGGTTTGGAGACCCAGTACTTC	TRBJ2-5	-	TRBV6-5	TRBD2
CASSLQAGGAYEQYF	TGTGCCAGCAGCTTACAGGCGGGGGGAGCCTACGAGCAGTACTTC	TRBJ2-7	-	TRBV7-2	TRBD2
CASSSWTSGGLGTQYF	TGTGCCAGCAGCTCTTGGACTAGCGGGGGGCTCGGTACGCAGTATTTT	TRBJ2-3	few	TRBV7-2	TRBD2
CASRQQGGVTDTQYF	TGTGCCAGCAGGCAACAGGGTGGGGTCACAGATACGCAGTATTTT	TRBJ2-3	-	TRBV2	-
CASSLAEGIVPYEQYF	TGTGCCAGCAGCTTAGCGGAGGGAATCGTACCTTATGAGCAGTACTTC	TRBJ2-7	-	TRBV7-8	-
CASSSNPFRTLPNTEAFF	TGTGCCAGCAGCTCAAACCCTTTCCGGACCTTGCCCAACACTGAAGCTTTCTTT	TRBJ1-1	-	TRBV7-9	-
CAIRGFTGTDSYEQYF	TGTGCCATCAGAGGCTTTACCGGGACAGACAGCTACGAGCAGTACTTC	TRBJ2-7	-	TRBV10-3	TRBD1
CASSLAGTSASYNEQFF	TGTGCCAGCAGCTTAGCCGGGACTAGCGCATCCTACAATGAGCAGTTCTTC	TRBJ2-1	-	TRBV7-2	TRBD2
CASSQDTGYTF	TGCGCCAGCAGCCAAGACACTGGCTACACCTTC	TRBJ1-2	many	TRBV4-1	-
CSVEADTMNTEAFF	TGCAGCGTTGAGGCCGACACAATGAACACTGAAGCTTTCTTT	TRBJ1-1	-	TRBV29-1	-
CASSSEIQGYGYTF	TGCGCCAGCAGCTCGGAAATACAGGGCTATGGCTACACCTTC	TRBJ1-2	-	TRBV5-1	-
CASSPQNQPQHF	TGTGCCAGCAGCCCCCAAAATCAGCCCCAGCATTTT	TRBJ1-5	-	TRBV7-9	-
CASSMGQGSADTQYF	TGTGCCAGCAGCATGGGACAGGGGTCCGCAGATACGCAGTATTTT	TRBJ2-3	-	TRBV12-3/TRBV12-4	TRBD1
CASSDGRQSPLHF	TGTGCCAGCAGTGACGGGAGGCAGTCTCCCCTCCACTTT	TRBJ1-6	-	TRBV6-5	-
CSARATRAEQFF	TGCAGTGCTAGAGCCACAAGAGCCGAGCAGTTCTTC	TRBJ2-1	-	TRBV20-1	-
CASMELANTGELFF	TGTGCCAGCATGGAGCTAGCGAACACCGGGGAGCTGTTTTTT	TRBJ2-2	-	TRBV2	-
CASSPAPQGYEQYF	TGCGCCAGCAGCCCAGCTCCACAGGGTTACGAGCAGTACTTC	TRBJ2-7	many	TRBV4-1	-
CASSLAPSGRATGELFF	TGTGCCAGCAGCTTAGCCCCTAGCGGGAGGGCCACCGGGGAGCTGTTTTTT	TRBJ2-2	-	TRBV7-2	TRBD2
CASSSEGHYNEQFF	TGTGCCAGCAGCTCCGAAGGTCACTACAATGAGCAGTTCTTC	TRBJ2-1	-	TRBV11-2	-
CAISDGQRPNEQYF	TGTGCCATCAGTGATGGCCAACGCCCCAATGAGCAGTACTTC	TRBJ2-7	-	TRBV10-3	-
CASSLGQSQPQHF	TGTGCCAGCAGCTTAGGACAGAGCCAGCCCCAGCATTTT	TRBJ1-5	-	TRBV7-9	-
CASSPPTGGREKLFF	TGTGCCAGCAGCCCCCCGACAGGCGGACGTGAAAAACTGTTTTTT	TRBJ1-4	once	TRBV7-9	-
CASSDQATQYF	TGTGCCAGCAGTGATCAGGCGACCCAGTACTTC	TRBJ2-5	-	TRBV27	-
CASSGGTAGETQYF	TGCGCCAGCAGCGGAGGGACAGCAGGAGAGACCCAGTACTTC	TRBJ2-5	-	TRBV5-1	-
CASSQENGDERYF	TGTGCCAGCAGCCAAGAGAACGGGGATGAGCGGTACTTC	TRBJ2-7	-	TRBV3-1	-
CASGLELLAGGGDTQYF	TGTGCTAGTGGTTTAGAGCTACTAGCGGGAGGAGGAGATACGCAGTATTTT	TRBJ2-3	-	TRBV12-5	TRBD2
CASSWGTGSNTEAFF	TGTGCCAGCAGCTGGGGGACGGGCTCAAACACTGAAGCTTTCTTT	TRBJ1-1	-	TRBV5-6	-
CASSLSPSGVQETQYF	TGTGCCAGCAGCTTATCCCCTAGCGGAGTCCAAGAGACCCAGTACTTC	TRBJ2-5	few	TRBV7-2	TRBD2
CASGVHTDTQYF	TGTGCCAGCGGAGTGCATACAGATACGCAGTATTTT	TRBJ2-3	few	TRBV12-3/TRBV12-4	-
CASSHPGESGEQYF	TGCGCCAGCAGCCACCCCGGGGAAAGCGGCGAGCAGTACTTC	TRBJ2-7	few	TRBV4-1	-
CASIGAALTYNEQFF	TGTGCCAGCATCGGTGCAGCTCTTACCTACAATGAGCAGTTCTTC	TRBJ2-1	-	TRBV7-8	-
CASKRASGGTDTQYF	TGCGCCAGCAAAAGGGCTAGCGGGGGGACAGATACGCAGTATTTT	TRBJ2-3	few	TRBV5-1	TRBD2
CASSWGQGGNNEQFF	TGCGCCAGCAGCTGGGGACAGGGCGGTAACAATGAGCAGTTCTTC	TRBJ2-1	-	TRBV5-1	TRBD1